This TCR beta chain was captured by sequencing in a study of regulatory T cells in long-lasting Graves disease. Study-wide results and caveats: TCR diversity was lower in persistent Graves' patients (versus newly diagnosed ones). A greater number of public clonotypes (about 3,000) was shared by persistent patients than by new patients (around 970). Few sampled subjects may have lowered accuracy.

Both iRepertoire HTBI primers and Arm-PCR of CDR3 regions were used to build the TCR beta libraries. TCRdb used MiXCR to reprocess the multiplex PCR reads, holding one entry per CDR3 protein. This table holds some 420,000 distinct CDR3 sequences, about 20% found once. This clonotype was observed a handful of times. Antigen specificity is unknown. This sample's time point: persistent/refractory GD, antithyroid drugs over 5 years with positive TRAb. After RNA was extracted from PBMCs, the TCR library was made from it. The sample here was peripheral blood mononuclear cells (PBMCs), taken when the disease was refractory, from a patient treated with antithyroid drugs. The receptor was derived from a female donor with Graves disease.

The CDR3 nucleotides are TGTGCCAGCACCCACGGGGGCTATCAGCCCCAGCATTTT. Its protein is CASTHGGYQPQHF. This chain connects TRBV6-2 or TRBV6-3 to TRBJ1-5, with D perhaps matching TRBD1 (6 bases). Germline-derived CDR1 and CDR2 are MNHEY and SVGEGT. The CDR3 extends over 13 amino acids. The V gene lost 7 bases and the J gene lost 5 bases, with 12 bases spanning the gap.